A single sample is the source of the 32 T cell receptor beta chains below, sequenced in a study. TCRdb re-derived calls from the RT-PCR reads in MiXCR, one entry per CDR3 protein. The sample has about 680,000 distinct CDR3 sequences, around 14% seen once. Sequencing used memory CD4+ T cells from blood. Receptors originate from a female donor in good health, serving as a healthy control.

Many counts were recorded for this clonotype. V usage is TRBV10-3 and J usage is TRBJ2-3, with 14 bases identical to TRBD2. In germline, CDR1 is ENHRY, CDR2 SYGVKD. Trimming took 7 bases from V and 1 from J; bases not matched to a gene: 10. There are 18 residues in the CDR3. The chain's CDR3 is CAITAGTSGSLGTDTQYF. In nucleotides, the CDR3 is TGTGCCATCACCGCCGGGACTAGCGGGAGCCTTGGCACAGATACGCAGTATTTT.

This clonotype has ten or more counts. CDR3 protein: CSARTGSYNEQFF. Here the CDR3 DNA reads TGCAGTGCTAGGACGGGCTCCTACAATGAGCAGTTCTTC. The rearrangement links TRBV20-1 to TRBJ2-1; D gene ambiguous. V was pared by 3 bases and J by 0 bases, with 6 bases between. Germline V CDR1 and CDR2: DFQATT, SNEGSKA (reference sequence). This CDR3 region has 13 residues.

CDR3: CASSRNRGGELFF. The CDR3 coding sequence is TGTGCCAGCAGCCGGAACAGGGGCGGGGAGCTGTTTTTT. V is TRBV7-2 and J is TRBJ2-2; 7 nucleotides match TRBD1. V dropped 5 bases and J dropped 7; count of bases not matched to a gene: 4. CDR3 length: 13 amino acids. The V gene's germline CDR1 is SGHTA and CDR2 FQGNSA.

This clonotype has at least ten counts. The rearrangement uses TRBV20-1 and TRBJ1-2, with D unresolved. Germline V gene sequence: CDR1 DFQATT, CDR2 SNEGSKA (reference sequence). V was trimmed by 2 bases and J by 6 bases, leaving 22 bases between them. The CDR3 spans 16 residues. The CDR3 here is CSARFGSVNRGDGYTF. The CDR3 region has the DNA TGCAGTGCTAGATTCGGTTCGGTGAACCGTGGGGATGGCTACACCTTC.

This clonotype showed up many times. The CDR3 here is CASSQYDRGGAEAFF. CDR3 in DNA: TGTGCCAGCAGCCAGTACGACAGGGGAGGGGCTGAAGCTTTCTTT. V is TRBV4-2 and J is TRBJ1-1, with 8 bases that match TRBD1. V was clipped by 3 bases and J by 6 bases; unmatched bases: 9. The CDR3 has 15 amino acids. Germline CDR1 reads LGHNA; CDR2 reads YNFKEQ.

This clonotype was detected a few times. This chain connects TRBV27 to TRBJ2-6; D is unresolved. The CDR3 extends over 11 amino acids. V gave up 10 bases and J gave up 4 bases, with 5 bases separating them. Germline CDR1 is MNHEY and CDR2 is SMNVEV (reference sequence). This CDR3 reads CATGGANVLTF. The CDR3 DNA reads TGTGCCACCGGGGGGGCCAACGTCCTGACTTTC.

This clonotype was picked up a small number of times. The CDR3 DNA is TGTGCCAGCAGCCAAGATTACGGAGGCACAGATACGCAGTATTTT. Residues: CASSQDYGGTDTQYF. The V gene is TRBV14, the J gene TRBJ2-3; D unclear. Germline-derived CDR1 and CDR2 are SGHDN and FVKESK. Trimming cost V 0 bases and J 1 base, with 8 bases left between them. This CDR3 comprises 15 residues.

Only a few counts were recorded for this clonotype. The chain is built from TRBV27 and TRBJ2-2; TRBD1 aligns across 9 bases. Germline V gene data show CDR1 as MNHEY and CDR2 as SMNVEV (reference sequence). The length of the CDR3 is 17 residues. V gave up 5 bases and J gave up 7 bases; unmatched junction bases: 14. In DNA form, the CDR3 reads TGTGCCAGCAGTACCTTAGGAGGGACAGGGTACCACGGGGAGCTGTTTTTT. Translated, it gives CASSTLGGTGYHGELFF.

The rearrangement uses TRBV12-3 or TRBV12-4 and TRBJ1-2; 12 bases agree with TRBD1. V trimming: 6 bases; J trimming: 8 bases; junction bases outside the gene matches: 13. The CDR3 is 16 amino acids. CDR3 sequence reads: CASSSGTGGRIFGYTF. CDR3 bases: TGTGCCAGCAGCTCCGGGACAGGGGGCCGGATTTTCGGCTACACCTTC.

V gene TRBV28 combines with J gene TRBJ2-3; 14 bases are a match to TRBD2. Trimming took 5 bases from V and 5 from J; bases not matched to a gene: 6. Germline-derived CDR1 and CDR2 are MDHEN and SYDVKM. The CDR3 spans 16 residues. The CDR3 reads CASSPGLAGGLDTQYF. CDR3 sequence (DNA): TGTGCCAGCAGTCCAGGACTAGCGGGAGGATTAGATACGCAGTATTTT.

This clonotype was found many times. CDR3 in amino acids: CASSELGSGNTIYF. The CDR3 coding sequence is TGCGCCAGCAGCGAACTCGGCTCTGGAAACACCATATATTTT. The chain carries TRBV4-3 and TRBJ1-3, with D hard to call. The CDR3 length is 14 residues. Trimming took 5 bases from V and 0 from J, leaving 8 bases between them. Germline V gene data show CDR1 as LGHNA and CDR2 as YSLEER.

This clonotype was detected many times. This chain connects TRBV6-5 to TRBJ1-3, with D unresolved. The CDR3 runs 15 residues. Per the germline V gene, CDR1 is MNHEY and CDR2 is SVGAGI. V gave up 4 bases and J gave up 4 bases, with 14 bases separating them. CDR3 nucleotides: TGTGCCAGCAGTTTCGACAACTCGGGAGGAAACACCATATATTTT. This codes for CASSFDNSGGNTIYF.

The chain has TRBV20-1 and TRBJ1-5, with 9 bases fitting TRBD1. CDR1 DFQATT and CDR2 SNEGSKA come from the germline V gene (reference sequence). The V gene end was trimmed by 6 bases and the J gene end by 3 bases; junction bases not matched to a gene: 15. This CDR3 has 17 amino acids. CDR3 sequence reads: CSAIPRTGQGFNQPQHF. CDR3 bases: TGCAGTGCCATCCCCCGGACAGGACAGGGGTTCAATCAGCCCCAGCATTTT.

V and J are TRBV12-3 or TRBV12-4 and TRBJ2-1, with D perhaps TRBD1 or TRBD2 (6 bases each). Between the trimmed V and J ends, which lost 7 bases and 4 bases, there was a span of 20 bases. The CDR3 contains 16 residues. The CDR3 bases are TGTGCCAGCAACACACCGGGGGCGGGACCTTACAATGAGCAGTTCTTC. Translating gives CASNTPGAGPYNEQFF.

This clonotype was detected ten times or more. This chain joins TRBV20-1 and TRBJ1-1; unclear D gene. The CDR3 is 14 amino acids. The germline CDR1 and CDR2 sequences are DFQATT and SNEGSKA (reference sequence). Trimming removed 1 base from V and 2 bases from J, with 11 bases in between. CDR3 bases: TGCAGTGCTAGAGTTGGTACAGTAAACACTGAAGCTTTCTTT. It codes for CSARVGTVNTEAFF.

This clonotype turned up a few times. The chain uses TRBV7-2 and TRBJ2-7; 10 nucleotides align to TRBD2. The V and J ends lost 0 bases and 2 bases, in that order; junction bases with no gene match: 4. Germline CDR1 reads SGHTA; CDR2 reads FQGNSA. CDR3 length: 16 amino acids. DNA of the CDR3: TGTGCCAGCAGCTTAGCGGCTAGCGGGGGAACCTACGAGCAGTACTTC. Translation gives CASSLAASGGTYEQYF.

V gene TRBV7-2 combines with J gene TRBJ2-7; D might be TRBD2 (6 bases). V lost 9 bases and J lost 0, with 12 bases in between. Germline values: CDR1 SGHTA, CDR2 FQGNSA. The CDR3 has 13 amino acids. Here the CDR3 reads CASMEGPSYEQYF. The DNA of the CDR3 is TGTGCCAGTATGGAGGGGCCCTCCTACGAGCAGTACTTC.

The rearrangement uses TRBV4-2 and TRBJ2-3, with TRBD2 matching 11 bases. The CDR3 length is 15 residues. After removal of 1 base from V and 6 bases from J, the junction contained 3 bases not matched to a gene. Looked up from germline, CDR1 is LGHNA and CDR2 is YNFKEQ. The CDR3 DNA sequence: TGTGCCAGCAGCCAAGCTAGCGGGAGGAGGGATACGCAGTATTTT. It specifies CASSQASGRRDTQYF.

This clonotype was detected many times. This chain links TRBV12-3 or TRBV12-4 with TRBJ2-5; the D gene is possibly TRBD1 (6 bases). Trimming stripped 8 bases from V and 5 bases from J, with 15 bases between. This CDR3 contains 13 residues. The CDR3 sequence is CASADRDKETQYF. CDR3 in DNA: TGTGCCAGCGCCGATAGGGACAAGGAGACCCAGTACTTC.

This clonotype was counted between two and nine times. The chain uses TRBV6-2 or TRBV6-3 and TRBJ2-3; D unresolved. The germline V gene encodes CDR1 MNHEY and CDR2 SVGEGT. Trimming shortened V by 0 bases and J by 2 bases, and 18 bases separated the two germline ends. This CDR3 has 18 residues. The CDR3 here is CASSYSIYSAAITDTQYF. DNA of the CDR3: TGTGCCAGCAGTTACTCGATCTACTCGGCGGCGATCACAGATACGCAGTATTTT.

The CDR3 DNA sequence: TGTGCCACCAGCAAGACAGGTGGGGCAGCCTATGGCTACACCTTC. Its protein product is CATSKTGGAAYGYTF. The rearrangement links TRBV15 to TRBJ1-2; the D gene is possibly TRBD1 (6 bases). The CDR3 spans 15 residues. Germline V CDR1 and CDR2: LNHNV, YYDKDF (reference sequence). Between the trimmed V and J ends, which lost 4 bases and 4 bases, there was a span of 16 bases.

This clonotype was counted many times. The chain couples TRBV5-1 to TRBJ2-7, with D tentatively TRBD1 or TRBD2 (5 bases each). The germline gives CDR1 SGHRS, CDR2 YFSETQ. The CDR3 spans 13 residues. V was trimmed by 3 bases and J by 7 bases, leaving 14 bases between them. The CDR3 sequence is CASSWGTAGEQYF. As DNA, the CDR3 is TGCGCCAGCAGCTGGGGGACGGCAGGGGAGCAGTACTTC.

There are a few counts of this clonotype. V usage is TRBV3-1 and J usage is TRBJ2-3; 8 positions agree with TRBD2. CDR1 LGHDT and CDR2 YNNKEL come from the germline V gene (reference sequence). The length of the CDR3 is 16 residues. V shed 0 bases and J 8 bases; nucleotides not matched to a gene: 10. The CDR3 DNA is TGTGCCAGCAGCCAAGAGTGGACGGGGGGGATTAGTACGCAGTATTTT. It is translated as CASSQEWTGGISTQYF.

This clonotype was picked up many times. The rearrangement uses TRBV29-1 and TRBJ2-1; D remains ambiguous. This CDR3 has 12 residues. Deletions cut 1 base from V and 6 bases from J, with 7 bases between. Germline-derived CDR1 and CDR2 are SQVTM and ANQGSEA. As DNA, the CDR3 is TGCAGCGTTGAAGGTTATAGCAATGAGCAGTTCTTC. Translating gives CSVEGYSNEQFF.

This clonotype turned up a few times. The chain links TRBV12-3 or TRBV12-4 to TRBJ2-2; D call uncertain. CDR3 length equals 14 residues. V was shortened by 0 bases and J by 4 bases, with 6 bases between the two germline ends. CDR3 amino acids: CASSLAIPTGELFF. CDR3 in DNA: TGTGCCAGCAGTTTAGCGATCCCCACCGGGGAGCTGTTTTTT.

The chain is built from TRBV6-6 and TRBJ2-1, with 10 bases that match TRBD1. The CDR3 sequence is 15 residues long. V dropped 6 bases and J dropped 4; count of bases not matched to a gene: 6. Per the germline V gene, CDR1 is MNHNY and CDR2 is SVGAGI (reference sequence). CDR3 bases: TGTGCCAGCAGCCCCGACAGGGGGCGTTACAATGAGCAGTTCTTC. Translated: CASSPDRGRYNEQFF.

This clonotype was recorded at least ten times. The rearrangement uses TRBV7-2 and TRBJ1-5; TRBD1 might be the D (5 bases). With 1 base removed from V and 7 bases from J, the gap between germline ends came to 11 bases. This CDR3 is 14 amino acids long. Germline CDR1 is SGHTA and CDR2 is FQGNSA. The CDR3 region is CASSLDGGGQPQHF. CDR3 sequence (DNA): TGTGCCAGCAGCTTAGATGGGGGAGGGCAGCCCCAGCATTTT.

This clonotype was counted at least ten times. This chain connects TRBV20-1 to TRBJ1-4; D might be TRBD1 (5 bases). From germline, CDR1 is DFQATT and CDR2 SNEGSKA (reference sequence). This CDR3 region has 12 residues. DNA of the CDR3: TGCAGGGCAGGACACTGGAATGAAAAACTGTTTTTT. This codes for CRAGHWNEKLFF.

The gene calls are TRBV4-1 and TRBJ1-2, with D hard to call. V shed 1 base and J shed 3 bases, with 12 bases lying between them. Germline V gives CDR1 MGHRA, CDR2 YSYEKL. This CDR3 is built from 15 residues. The CDR3 protein is CASSQGVQTYYGYTF. In DNA, the CDR3 is TGCGCCAGCAGCCAAGGTGTCCAGACGTACTATGGCTACACCTTC.

This clonotype was counted at least ten times. The rearrangement links TRBV20-1 to TRBJ1-5; TRBD1 aligns across 10 bases. Germline CDR1 and CDR2: DFQATT and SNEGSKA (reference sequence). With 5 bases clipped from V and 5 bases from J, the junction kept 3 bases outside the gene matches. The CDR3 loop spans 13 amino acids. CDR3 sequence reads: CSARGQGDQPQHF. The CDR3, as DNA: TGCAGTGCTCGAGGACAGGGGGATCAGCCCCAGCATTTT.

The rearrangement uses TRBV7-2 and TRBJ2-5; 8 bases fit TRBD2. The CDR3 has 15 amino acids. Germline-derived CDR1 and CDR2 are SGHTA and FQGNSA. The V and J ends lost 5 bases and 5 bases, in that order; junction bases with no gene match: 10. CDR3 protein: CASSPRGASGETQYF. The CDR3 bases are TGTGCCAGCAGCCCCAGAGGGGCTAGCGGGGAGACCCAGTACTTC.

This chain connects TRBV28 to TRBJ2-2; the D is unclear. The CDR3 loop spans 14 amino acids. With 7 bases removed from V and 1 base from J, the gap between germline ends came to 10 bases. Germline V CDR1 and CDR2: MDHEN, SYDVKM. Here the CDR3 reads CASTSTENTGELFF. The DNA for the CDR3 is TGTGCCAGCACAAGCACAGAGAACACCGGGGAGCTGTTTTTT.